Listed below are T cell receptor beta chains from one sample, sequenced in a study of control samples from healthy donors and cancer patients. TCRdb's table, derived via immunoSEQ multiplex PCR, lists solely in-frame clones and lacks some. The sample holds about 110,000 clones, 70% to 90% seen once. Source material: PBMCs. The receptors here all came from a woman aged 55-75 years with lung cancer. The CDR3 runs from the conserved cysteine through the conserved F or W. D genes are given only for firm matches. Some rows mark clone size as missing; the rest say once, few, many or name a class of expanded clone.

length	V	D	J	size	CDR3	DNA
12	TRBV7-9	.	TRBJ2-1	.	CASSPTSNEQFF	TGTGCCAGCAGCCCGACAAGCAATGAGCAGTTCTTC
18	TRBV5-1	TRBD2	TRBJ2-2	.	CASSPRTSGRPNTGELFF	TGCGCCAGCAGCCCCCGGACTAGCGGGAGGCCGAACACCGGGGAGCTGTTTTTT
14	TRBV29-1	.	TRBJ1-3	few	CSVVRLGSGNTIYF	TGCAGCGTTGTTCGTCTAGGCTCTGGAAACACCATATATTTT
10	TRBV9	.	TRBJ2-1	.	CASSVAGQFF	TGTGCCAGCAGCGTAGCTGGGCAGTTCTTC
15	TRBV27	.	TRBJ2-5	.	CASSFQGGDQETQYF	TGTGCCAGCAGTTTCCAGGGTGGGGACCAAGAGACCCAGTACTTC
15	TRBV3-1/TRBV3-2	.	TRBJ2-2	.	CASSQFRVGTGELFF	TGTGCCAGCAGCCAATTCAGGGTCGGCACCGGGGAGCTGTTTTTT
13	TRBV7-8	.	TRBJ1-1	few	CASSPRQNTEAFF	TGTGCCAGCAGCCCTCGACAGAACACTGAAGCTTTCTTT
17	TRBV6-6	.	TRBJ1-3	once	CASSPRSPGSSGNTIYF	TGTGCCAGCAGTCCCAGGTCCCCCGGAAGCTCTGGAAACACCATATATTTT
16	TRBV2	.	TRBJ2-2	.	CASSVVSAANTGELFF	TGTGCTAGCAGTGTAGTCTCCGCAGCGAACACCGGGGAGCTGTTTTTT
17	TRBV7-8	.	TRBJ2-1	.	CASSWARTASSYNEQFF	TGTGCCAGCAGCTGGGCACGGACAGCGAGCTCCTACAATGAGCAGTTCTTC
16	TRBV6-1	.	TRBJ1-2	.	CASSDFAAGSNYGYTF	TGTGCCAGCAGTGATTTTGCGGCAGGGTCCAACTATGGCTACACCTTC
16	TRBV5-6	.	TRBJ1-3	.	CASSSPTLSSGNTIYF	TGTGCCAGCAGCTCGCCGACACTCAGCTCTGGAAACACCATATATTTT
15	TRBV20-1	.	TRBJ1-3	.	CSASYTRQTGNTIYF	TGCAGTGCTAGTTATACGAGGCAAACTGGAAACACCATATATTTT
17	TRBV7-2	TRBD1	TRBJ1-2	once	CASSLGGGTGESYGYTF	TGTGCCAGCAGCCTCGGTGGGGGGACAGGGGAAAGCTATGGCTACACCTTC
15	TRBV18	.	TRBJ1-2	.	CASSPTKSSFYGYTF	TGTGCCAGCTCACCCACCAAGTCGAGCTTCTATGGCTACACCTTC
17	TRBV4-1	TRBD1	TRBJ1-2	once	CASSQDIGTGGVSGYTF	TGCGCCAGCAGCCAAGATATAGGGACAGGGGGCGTGAGTGGCTACACCTTC
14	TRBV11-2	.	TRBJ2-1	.	CASSLEGTYNEQFF	TGTGCCAGCAGCTTAGAAGGCACATACAATGAGCAGTTCTTC
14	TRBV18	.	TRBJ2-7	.	CASSPRAEFHEQYF	TGTGCCAGCTCACCGCGGGCCGAATTCCACGAGCAGTACTTC
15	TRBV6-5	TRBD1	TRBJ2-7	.	CASSYSWTGTYEQYF	TGTGCCAGCAGTTACTCCTGGACAGGGACCTACGAGCAGTACTTC
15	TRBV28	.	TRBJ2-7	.	CASSLPGPTDYEQYF	TGTGCCAGCAGTTTGCCAGGACCAACCGATTACGAGCAGTACTTC
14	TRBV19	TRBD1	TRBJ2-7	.	CASSPGQGLYEQYF	TGTGCCAGTAGTCCGGGACAGGGTTTATACGAGCAGTACTTC
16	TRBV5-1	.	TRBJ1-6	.	CASSLDRMRDNSPLHF	TGCGCCAGCAGCTTGGACAGGATGCGCGATAATTCACCCCTCCACTTT
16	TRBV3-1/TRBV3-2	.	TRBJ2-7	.	CASSQRSGGPSSKQYF	TGTGCCAGCAGCCAGCGTTCCGGGGGGCCAAGCAGTAAGCAGTACTTC
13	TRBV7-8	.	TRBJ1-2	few	CASSRTELGGYTF	TGTGCCAGCAGCCGAACAGAACTGGGTGGCTACACCTTC
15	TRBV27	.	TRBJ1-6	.	CASSPEGGQDRPLHF	TGTGCCAGCAGTCCCGAGGGAGGCCAGGATAGGCCCCTCCACTTT
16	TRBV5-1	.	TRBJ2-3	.	CASSFEPPPNTDTQYF	TGCGCCAGCAGCTTCGAACCACCTCCTAACACAGATACGCAGTATTTT
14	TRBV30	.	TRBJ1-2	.	CAWSVTSPGDGYTF	TGTGCCTGGAGTGTAACCAGTCCAGGGGATGGCTACACCTTC